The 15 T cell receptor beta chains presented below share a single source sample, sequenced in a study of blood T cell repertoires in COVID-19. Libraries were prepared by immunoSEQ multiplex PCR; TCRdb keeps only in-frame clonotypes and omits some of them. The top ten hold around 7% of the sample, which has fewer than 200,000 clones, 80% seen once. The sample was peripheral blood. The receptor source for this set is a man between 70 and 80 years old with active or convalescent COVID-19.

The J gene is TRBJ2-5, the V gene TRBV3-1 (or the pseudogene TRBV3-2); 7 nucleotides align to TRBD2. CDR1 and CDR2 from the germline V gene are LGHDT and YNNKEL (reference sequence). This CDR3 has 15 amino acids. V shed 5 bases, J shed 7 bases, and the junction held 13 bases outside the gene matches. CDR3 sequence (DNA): TGTGCCAGCAGCTCTCGGGAGCGGGGTCCCGGGACCCAGTACTTC. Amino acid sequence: CASSSRERGPGTQYF.

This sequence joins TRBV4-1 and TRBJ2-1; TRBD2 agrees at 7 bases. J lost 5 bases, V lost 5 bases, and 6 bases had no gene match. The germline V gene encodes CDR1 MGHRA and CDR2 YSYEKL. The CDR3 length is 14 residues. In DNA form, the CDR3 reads TGCGCCAGCAGCGGAAGTGGGGGGGACAATGAGCAGTTCTTC. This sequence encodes CASSGSGGDNEQFF.

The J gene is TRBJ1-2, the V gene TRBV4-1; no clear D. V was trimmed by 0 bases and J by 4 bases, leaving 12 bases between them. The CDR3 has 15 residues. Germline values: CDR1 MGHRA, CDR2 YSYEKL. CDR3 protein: CASSQDSVMSYGYTF. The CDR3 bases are TGCGCCAGCAGCCAAGATTCCGTTATGAGCTATGGCTACACCTTC.

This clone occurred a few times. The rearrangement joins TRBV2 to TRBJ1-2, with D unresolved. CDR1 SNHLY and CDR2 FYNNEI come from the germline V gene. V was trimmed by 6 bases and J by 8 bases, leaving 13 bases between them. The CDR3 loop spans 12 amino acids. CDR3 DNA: TGTGCCAGCAGGGCAATCTCTCGCGGCTACACCTTC. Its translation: CASRAISRGYTF.

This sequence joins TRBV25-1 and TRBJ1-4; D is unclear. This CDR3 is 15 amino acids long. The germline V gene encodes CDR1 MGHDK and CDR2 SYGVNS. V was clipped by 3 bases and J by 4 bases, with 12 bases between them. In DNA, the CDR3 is TGTGCCAGCAGTGAGGCGGGCTGGGGTAATGAAAAACTGTTTTTT. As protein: CASSEAGWGNEKLFF.

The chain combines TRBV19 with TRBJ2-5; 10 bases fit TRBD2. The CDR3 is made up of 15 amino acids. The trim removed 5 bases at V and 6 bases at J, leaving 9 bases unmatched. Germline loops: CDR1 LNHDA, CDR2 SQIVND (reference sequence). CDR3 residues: CASSFRASGGKTQYF. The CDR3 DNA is TGTGCCAGTAGTTTTCGGGCTAGCGGGGGTAAGACCCAGTACTTC. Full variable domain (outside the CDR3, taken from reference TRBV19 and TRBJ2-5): DGGITQSPKYLFRKEGQNVTLSCEQNLNHDAMYWYRQDPGQGLRLIYYSQIVNDFQKGDIAEGYSVSREKKESFPLTVTSAQKNPTAFYLCASSFRASGGKTQYFGPGTRLLVL.

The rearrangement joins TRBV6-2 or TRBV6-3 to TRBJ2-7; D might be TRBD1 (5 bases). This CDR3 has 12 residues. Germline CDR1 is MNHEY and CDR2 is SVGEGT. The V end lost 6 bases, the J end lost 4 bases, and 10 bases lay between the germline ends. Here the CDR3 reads CASSFDRYEQYF. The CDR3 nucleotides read TGTGCCAGCAGCTTTGACAGATACGAGCAGTACTTC.

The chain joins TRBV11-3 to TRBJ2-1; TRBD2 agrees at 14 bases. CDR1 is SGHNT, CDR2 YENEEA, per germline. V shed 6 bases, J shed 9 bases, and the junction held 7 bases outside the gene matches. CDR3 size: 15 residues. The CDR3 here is CASSRGLAGAREQFF. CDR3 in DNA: TGTGCCAGCAGTCGGGGACTAGCGGGAGCTCGTGAGCAGTTCTTC.

For the CDR3, the DNA is TGTGCCAGCAGTTTAGAGGGCCTTTACCACGACACTGAAGCTTTCTTT. It encodes CASSLEGLYHDTEAFF. This chain uses TRBV28 with TRBJ1-1, with no clear D. The CDR3 sequence is 16 residues long. Germline CDR1 MDHEN, CDR2 SYDVKM. Trimming pared 2 bases from V and 3 bases from J, leaving 16 bases between.

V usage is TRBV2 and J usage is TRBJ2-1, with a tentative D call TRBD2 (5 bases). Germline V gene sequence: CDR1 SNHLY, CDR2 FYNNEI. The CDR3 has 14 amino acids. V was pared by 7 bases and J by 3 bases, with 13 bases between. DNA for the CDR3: TGTGCCAGCACCCCGCAGCGGCGCTACAATGAGCAGTTCTTC. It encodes CASTPQRRYNEQFF.

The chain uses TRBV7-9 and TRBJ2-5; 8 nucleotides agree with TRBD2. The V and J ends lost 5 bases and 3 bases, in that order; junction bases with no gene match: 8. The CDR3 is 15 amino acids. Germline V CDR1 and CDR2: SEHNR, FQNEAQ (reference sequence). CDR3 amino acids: CASSPLSAGEETQYF. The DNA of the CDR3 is TGTGCCAGCAGCCCCCTCTCAGCGGGAGAAGAGACCCAGTACTTC.

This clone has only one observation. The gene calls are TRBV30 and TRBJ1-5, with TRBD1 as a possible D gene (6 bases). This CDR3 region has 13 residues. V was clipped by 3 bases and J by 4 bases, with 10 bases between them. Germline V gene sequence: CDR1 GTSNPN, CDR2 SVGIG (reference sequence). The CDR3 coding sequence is TGTGCCTGGAGCACAGGGCCGAATCAGCCCCAGCATTTT. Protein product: CAWSTGPNQPQHF. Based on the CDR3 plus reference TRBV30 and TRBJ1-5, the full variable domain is SQTIHQWPATLVQPVGSPLSLECTVEGTSNPNLYWYRQAAGRGLQLLFYSVGIGQISSEVPQNLSASRPQDRQFILSSKKLLLSDSGFYLCAWSTGPNQPQHFGDGTRLSIL.

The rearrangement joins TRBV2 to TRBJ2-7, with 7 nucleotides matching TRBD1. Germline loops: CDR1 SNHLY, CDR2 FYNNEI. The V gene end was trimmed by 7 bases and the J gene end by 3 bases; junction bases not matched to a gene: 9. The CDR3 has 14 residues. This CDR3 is CASMGTGQSYEQYF. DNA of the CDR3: TGTGCCAGCATGGGAACGGGACAGAGCTACGAGCAGTACTTC.

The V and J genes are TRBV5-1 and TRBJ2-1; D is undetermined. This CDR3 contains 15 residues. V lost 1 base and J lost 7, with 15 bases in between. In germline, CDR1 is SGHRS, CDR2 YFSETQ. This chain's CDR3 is CASSLLASASNEQFF. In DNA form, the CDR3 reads TGCGCCAGCAGCTTGTTAGCCTCAGCGTCGAATGAGCAGTTCTTC.

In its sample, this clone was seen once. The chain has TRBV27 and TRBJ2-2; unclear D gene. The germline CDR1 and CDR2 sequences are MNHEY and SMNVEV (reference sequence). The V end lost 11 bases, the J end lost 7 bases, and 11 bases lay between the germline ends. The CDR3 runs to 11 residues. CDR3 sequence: CAASPYGELFF. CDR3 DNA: TGTGCCGCCTCTCCCTACGGGGAGCTGTTTTTT.